This TCR beta chain originates from a study of T cells in tumors after PD-1 blockade. Overall study context: Patients had no prior checkpoint blockade, systemic immunosuppressants, or anti-cancer therapy within 4 weeks. Study observations and caveats: Some novel exhausted tumor clones appeared in pre-treatment blood, suggesting peripheral recruitment.

The assay was immunoSEQ multiplex PCR, and TCRdb's table has in-frame clones only and misses some. This sample yields approximately 60,000 clones, of which about four fifths are seen a single time; around 15% belongs to the top ten. V lost 5 bases, J lost 5 bases, and 6 bases lay in between. The germline V gene encodes CDR1 SGHVS and CDR2 FQNEAQ. This CDR3 is built from 11 residues. This clone occurred a few times. No antigen is known for it. The sample holds other DNA sequences that translate to the same CDR3. The chain links TRBV7-8 to TRBJ1-1; D is uncertain. The sequence derives from a human donor with basal cell carcinoma. Specimen: PBMCs, collected before anti-PD-1 treatment. The CDR3 reads CASSPGTEAFF. The CDR3, as DNA: TGTGCCAGCAGCCCGGGGACTGAAGCTTTCTTT.